These 21 T cell receptor beta chains came from one sample sequenced in a study of T cell responses to AZD1222 COVID-19 vaccine. Using immunoSEQ multiplex PCR, the repertoire was profiled, and TCRdb retains in-frame clones only, with some absent. The sample has fewer than 110,000 clones, 75% to 90% seen once. Sample: peripheral blood, taken on day 0 of AZD1222 vaccination. These TCRs come from an adult in good health.

The J gene is TRBJ1-5, the V gene TRBV12-5; 9 positions match TRBD1. V lost 4 bases and J lost 2; bases outside the gene matches: 18. Germline V gives CDR1 LGHNT, CDR2 FRNRAP. The CDR3 totals 20 residues. The CDR3 sequence is CASGSPRGTGSDRGNQPQHF. The CDR3 DNA follows: TGTGCTAGTGGTTCCCCGAGAGGGACAGGGTCGGACCGTGGCAATCAGCCCCAGCATTTT.

This clone showed up just a few times. The chain combines TRBV15 with TRBJ1-6; D not resolved. Trimming took 0 bases from V and 9 from J, leaving 6 bases between them. This CDR3 region has 13 residues. Germline V CDR1 and CDR2: LNHNV, YYDKDF (reference sequence). Written as DNA, the CDR3 is TGTGCCACCAGCAGAGATCTTGGTTCACCCCTCCACTTT. This gives the protein CATSRDLGSPLHF. Variable domain in full (rest from reference TRBV15 and TRBJ1-6): DAMVIQNPRYQVTQFGKPVTLSCSQTLNHNVMYWYQQKSSQAPKLLFHYYDKDFNNEADTPDNFQSRRPNTSFCFLDIRSPGLGDTAMYLCATSRDLGSPLHFGNGTRLTVT.

The V and J genes are TRBV6-5 and TRBJ1-2, with D tentatively TRBD1 (6 bases). The CDR3 extends over 12 amino acids. Germline values: CDR1 MNHEY, CDR2 SVGAGI. The V gene lost 4 bases and the J gene lost 8 bases, with 11 bases spanning the gap. The CDR3 nucleotides read TGTGCCAGCAGTTTGACAGGTTACGGCTACACCTTC. Protein product: CASSLTGYGYTF.

CDR3: CASSPGTSHNNEQFF. In nucleotides, the CDR3 is TGTGCCAGCAGCCCCGGGACTTCACACAACAATGAGCAGTTCTTC. The chain employs TRBV9 and TRBJ2-1; D is possibly TRBD2 (6 bases). This CDR3 contains 15 residues. Germline V gene sequence: CDR1 SGDLS, CDR2 YYNGEE. V was shortened by 4 bases and J by 5 bases, with 16 bases between the two germline ends.

The chain recombines TRBV10-3 with TRBJ2-2; D uncertain. The CDR3 totals 12 residues. The germline CDR1 and CDR2 sequences are ENHRY and SYGVKD. Between the trimmed V and J ends, which lost 5 bases and 1 base, there was a span of 2 bases. CDR3 in DNA: TGTGCCATCAGTCAGAACACCGGGGAGCTGTTTTTT. Translated, it gives CAISQNTGELFF.

The chain employs TRBV27 and TRBJ1-2; the D gene is possibly TRBD1 (6 bases). The CDR3 has 14 residues. Deletions cut 6 bases from V and 5 bases from J, with 16 bases between. Looked up from germline, CDR1 is MNHEY and CDR2 is SMNVEV (reference sequence). The CDR3 DNA follows: TGTGCCAGCAGCCCTACCGGGACAAATTATGGCTACACCTTC. Amino acid sequence: CASSPTGTNYGYTF.

V gene TRBV9 combines with J gene TRBJ2-3, with D maybe TRBD2 (5 bases). The germline V gene encodes CDR1 SGDLS and CDR2 YYNGEE. Trimming removed 0 bases from V and 0 bases from J, with 11 bases in between. The CDR3 contains 16 residues. Here the CDR3 reads CASSVGVGKSTDTQYF. For the CDR3, the DNA is TGTGCCAGCAGCGTAGGAGTCGGGAAAAGCACAGATACGCAGTATTTT.

The chain uses TRBV18 and TRBJ1-6; D unresolved. The CDR3 runs to 16 residues. Trimming shortened V by 2 bases and J by 5 bases, and 13 bases separated the two germline ends. Germline values: CDR1 KGHSH, CDR2 LQKENI. This CDR3 reads CASSPYGGINNSPLHF. The CDR3 nucleotides read TGTGCCAGCTCACCATACGGTGGGATTAATAATTCACCCCTCCACTTT.

The J gene is TRBJ1-6, the V gene TRBV19, with a weak D call TRBD1 (5 bases). The CDR3 is 15 residues long. The germline V and J ends were trimmed by 7 bases and 7 bases, with 17 bases remaining between them. Germline assignment: CDR1 LNHDA and CDR2 SQIVND (reference sequence). Written as DNA, the CDR3 is TGTGCCAGTACCTACTCGACAGTCGGGAATTCACCCCTCCACTTT. Amino acids: CASTYSTVGNSPLHF.

This chain links TRBV18 with TRBJ2-1, with 11 bases identical to TRBD1. Germline values: CDR1 KGHSH, CDR2 LQKENI. This CDR3 is 16 amino acids long. Trimming took 5 bases from V and 4 from J; bases not matched to a gene: 7. The CDR3 nucleotides are TGTGCCAGCTCAATACCCGGGACAGGGGGATACAATGAGCAGTTCTTC. Protein sequence: CASSIPGTGGYNEQFF.

This chain joins TRBV18 and TRBJ1-3; 9 bases align to TRBD1. Trimming removed 3 bases from V and 4 bases from J; junction bases left unmatched: 4. The CDR3 has 15 residues. CDR1 is KGHSH and CDR2 is LQKENI in the germline V gene. The CDR3 DNA reads as TGTGCCAGCTCACCCCCACAGGGGGCAGGAAACACCATATATTTT. It codes for CASSPPQGAGNTIYF.

This sequence joins TRBV3-1 (or the pseudogene TRBV3-2) and TRBJ2-7; 9 nucleotides line up with TRBD2. From germline, CDR1 is LGHDT and CDR2 YNNKEL (reference sequence). V lost 3 bases to trimming and J lost 6 bases; unmatched junction nucleotides: 6. The CDR3 covers 14 residues. The chain's CDR3 is CASSHLSSGGEQYF. CDR3 DNA: TGTGCCAGCAGCCATCTAAGTAGCGGGGGCGAGCAGTACTTC.

V is TRBV18 and J is TRBJ1-4, with unresolved D. CDR3 length equals 13 residues. The V end lost 6 bases, the J end lost 5 bases, and 10 bases lay between the germline ends. The V gene's germline CDR1 is KGHSH and CDR2 LQKENI. The CDR3: CASSPLGNEKLFF. DNA of the CDR3: TGTGCCAGCTCCCCCTTAGGAAATGAAAAACTGTTTTTT. Full variable domain (rest looked up from reference TRBV18 and TRBJ1-4): NAGVMQNPRHLVRRRGQEARLRCSPMKGHSHVYWYRQLPEEGLKFMVYLQKENIIDESGMPKERFSAEFPKEGPSILRIQQVVRGDSAAYFCASSPLGNEKLFFGSGTQLSVL.

This sequence joins TRBV11-1 and TRBJ2-7; TRBD2 aligns across 11 bases. The CDR3 is 14 residues long. V gave up 4 bases and J gave up 3 bases; unmatched junction bases: 2. Germline V CDR1 and CDR2: SGHAT, FQDESV (reference sequence). The chain's CDR3 is CASSSGLAVYEQYF. The CDR3 bases are TGTGCCAGCAGCTCGGGACTAGCGGTCTACGAGCAGTACTTC.

This chain links TRBV19 with TRBJ1-2; the match to TRBD1 covers 7 bases. Germline V CDR1 and CDR2: LNHDA, SQIVND (reference sequence). The CDR3 runs 16 residues. Trimming took 7 bases from V and 5 from J; bases not matched to a gene: 16. The CDR3 here is CASIPAGTVLGYGYTF. The CDR3 DNA follows: TGTGCCAGTATCCCCGCCGGGACAGTCCTAGGATATGGCTACACCTTC.

The V call is TRBV27, the J call TRBJ1-2, with TRBD1 matching 8 bases. V lost 4 bases and J lost 2; bases outside the gene matches: 12. CDR1 is MNHEY and CDR2 is SMNVEV in the germline V gene (reference sequence). This CDR3 spans 17 amino acids. CDR3 protein: CASSYLFGTGLNYGYTF. The DNA for the CDR3 is TGTGCCAGCAGTTATTTGTTTGGGACAGGACTAAACTATGGCTACACCTTC.

The chain joins TRBV5-4 to TRBJ2-5; TRBD2 might be the D (5 bases). CDR3 length: 13 residues. Looked up from germline, CDR1 is SGHNT and CDR2 is YYREEE (reference sequence). V was clipped by 2 bases and J by 5 bases, with 10 bases between them. CDR3 DNA sequence: TGTGCCAGCAGCTTTTACGGCGGGGAGACCCAGTACTTC. Residues: CASSFYGGETQYF.

The rearrangement uses TRBV20-1 and TRBJ2-5, with no clear D. Trimming pared 3 bases from V and 0 bases from J, leaving 8 bases between. CDR1 is DFQATT, CDR2 SNEGSKA, per germline (reference sequence). The CDR3 totals 13 residues. The CDR3, as DNA: TGCAGTGCTAGTTTAGGGCACCAAGAGACCCAGTACTTC. Translation: CSASLGHQETQYF.

The rearrangement joins TRBV4-3 to TRBJ1-2, with TRBD1 identical over 8 bases. The CDR3 is made up of 15 amino acids. Germline V CDR1 and CDR2: LGHNA, YSLEER. The V segment lost 4 bases and the J segment 5 bases; nucleotides outside the gene matches: 9. The CDR3 reads CASSPLGQGGYGYTF. The CDR3 bases are TGCGCCAGCAGCCCTCTCGGACAGGGCGGGTATGGCTACACCTTC.

V usage is TRBV12-3 or TRBV12-4 and J usage is TRBJ2-2, with D unclear. V lost 5 bases and J lost 3, with 4 bases in between. This CDR3 comprises 12 residues. The CDR3 nucleotides are TGTGCCAGCAGTCCGGACACCGGGGAGCTGTTTTTT. This translates into CASSPDTGELFF.

This clone has just one count. CDR3 in amino acids: CAISEGRDSNQPQHF. In DNA, the CDR3 is TGTGCCATCAGTGAGGGCAGGGATAGCAATCAGCCCCAGCATTTT. The V and J genes are TRBV10-3 and TRBJ1-5, with a possible D match to TRBD1 (5 bases). Germline V gene data show CDR1 as ENHRY and CDR2 as SYGVKD. CDR3 length equals 15 residues. V lost 2 bases to trimming and J lost 0 bases, with 8 bases between them.